Following are 2 T cell receptor beta chains from one sample sequenced in a study of cytomegalovirus exposure and HLA in healthy donors. The PCR ran on 60 Vbeta and 13 Jbeta primers. Measured with immunoSEQ multiplex PCR; TCRdb has only the in-frame clones, and not every one. The repertoire includes around 150,000 clones, approximately 70% of them detected once, and over 6% sits in the top ten. The sequencing input was PBMCs. These receptors were collected from a middle-aged man in good health and CMV-seropositive.

V is TRBV19 and J is TRBJ1-1; D is ambiguous. V was clipped by 5 bases and J by 4 bases, with 14 bases between them. Germline V gene sequence: CDR1 LNHDA, CDR2 SQIVND (reference sequence). The CDR3 is 14 amino acids. In DNA form, the CDR3 reads TGTGCCAGTAGTCCCGCCCGGTGGAGCACTGAAGCTTTCTTT. It specifies CASSPARWSTEAFF.

This clone was detected only a few times. This chain links TRBV5-4 with TRBJ2-7; perhaps TRBD2 as D (6 bases). Trimming removed 0 bases at V and 6 bases at J, with 19 bases between. The CDR3 contains 16 residues. CDR1 SGHNT and CDR2 YYREEE come from the germline V gene (reference sequence). As DNA, the CDR3 is TGTGCCAGCAGCTTGGTAGGGCAGGGTACCGGGGGCGAGCAGTACTTC. Translation gives CASSLVGQGTGGEQYF.